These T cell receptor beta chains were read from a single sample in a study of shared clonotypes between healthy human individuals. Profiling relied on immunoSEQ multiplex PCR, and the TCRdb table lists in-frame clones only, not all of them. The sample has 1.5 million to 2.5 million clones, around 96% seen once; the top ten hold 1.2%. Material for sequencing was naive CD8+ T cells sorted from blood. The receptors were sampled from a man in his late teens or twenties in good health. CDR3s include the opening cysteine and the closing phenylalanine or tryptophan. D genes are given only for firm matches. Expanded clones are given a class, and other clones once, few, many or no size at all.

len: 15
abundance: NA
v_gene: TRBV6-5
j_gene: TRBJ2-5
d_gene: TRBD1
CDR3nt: TGTGCCAGCAGTTACCTAGCAGGGGGCCAAGAGACCCAGTACTTC
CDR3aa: CASSYLAGGQETQYF

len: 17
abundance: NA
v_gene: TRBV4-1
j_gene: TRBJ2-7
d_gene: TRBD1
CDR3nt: TGCGCCAGCAGCCAAGGCCTTCCGGGACAGGGGTCCTACGAGCAGTACTTC
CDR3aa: CASSQGLPGQGSYEQYF

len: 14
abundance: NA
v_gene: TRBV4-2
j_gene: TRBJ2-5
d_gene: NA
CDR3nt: TGTGCCAGCAGCCAAGTTGGGGTCCAGGAGACCCAGTACTTC
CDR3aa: CASSQVGVQETQYF

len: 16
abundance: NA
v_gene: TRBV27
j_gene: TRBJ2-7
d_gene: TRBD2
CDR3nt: TGTGCCAGCAGGACGACTAGCGGGGGGGCTCGATACGAGCAGTACTTC
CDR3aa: CASRTTSGGARYEQYF

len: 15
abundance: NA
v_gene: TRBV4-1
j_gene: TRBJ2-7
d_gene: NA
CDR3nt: TGCGCCAGCAGCCAAGATAGGGGGTCGCGGTACGAGCAGTACTTC
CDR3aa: CASSQDRGSRYEQYF

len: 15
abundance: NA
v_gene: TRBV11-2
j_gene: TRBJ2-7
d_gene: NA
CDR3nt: TGTGCCAGCAGCCCAGGGGCAGGGCTACCCTACGAGCAGTACTTC
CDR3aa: CASSPGAGLPYEQYF

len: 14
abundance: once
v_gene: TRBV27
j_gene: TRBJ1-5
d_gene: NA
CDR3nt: TGTGCCAGCAGTTTAGGGACGGGGAATCAGCCCCAGCATTTT
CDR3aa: CASSLGTGNQPQHF

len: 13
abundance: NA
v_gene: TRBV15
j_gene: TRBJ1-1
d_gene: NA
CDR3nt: TGTGCCACCGGTGGAACGGCGAACACTGAAGCTTTCTTT
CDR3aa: CATGGTANTEAFF

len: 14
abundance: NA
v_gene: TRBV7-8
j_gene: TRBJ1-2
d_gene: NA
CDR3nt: TGTGCCAGCAGCTCGGACACCGAAACCTATGGCTACACCTTC
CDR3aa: CASSSDTETYGYTF

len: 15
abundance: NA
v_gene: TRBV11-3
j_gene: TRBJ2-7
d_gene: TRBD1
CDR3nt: TGTGCCAGCAGCTTAGGGACAGGGGCCGGGTACGAGCAGTACTTC
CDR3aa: CASSLGTGAGYEQYF

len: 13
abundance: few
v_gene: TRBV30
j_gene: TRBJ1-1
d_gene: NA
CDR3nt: TGTGCCTGGAGTGTATCCGAGGTCTCTGAAGCTTTCTTT
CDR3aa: CAWSVSEVSEAFF

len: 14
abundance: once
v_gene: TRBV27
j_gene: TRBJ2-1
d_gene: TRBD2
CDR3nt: TGTGCCAGCAACACCGGGACTAGCGTCAATGAGCAGTTCTTC
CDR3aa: CASNTGTSVNEQFF

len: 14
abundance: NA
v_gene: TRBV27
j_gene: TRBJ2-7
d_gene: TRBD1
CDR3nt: TGTGCCAGCAGTTATGGGACAGCGAGCTACGAGCAGTACTTC
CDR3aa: CASSYGTASYEQYF

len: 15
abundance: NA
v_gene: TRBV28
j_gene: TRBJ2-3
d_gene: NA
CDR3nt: TGTGCCAGCAGTTCCGCCGGGACTGGATCAGATACGCAGTATTTT
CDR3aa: CASSSAGTGSDTQYF

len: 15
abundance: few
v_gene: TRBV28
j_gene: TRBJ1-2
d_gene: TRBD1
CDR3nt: TGTGCCAGCAGGCTCGGGACAGGCGGGAACTATGGCTACACCTTC
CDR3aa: CASRLGTGGNYGYTF

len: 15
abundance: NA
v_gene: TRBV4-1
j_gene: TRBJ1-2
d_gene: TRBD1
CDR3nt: TGCGCCAGCAGCCCCTACCAGGGGGGGGGCTATGGCTACACCTTC
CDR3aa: CASSPYQGGGYGYTF

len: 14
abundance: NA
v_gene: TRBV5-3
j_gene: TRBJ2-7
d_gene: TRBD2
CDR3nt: TGTGCCAGAAGCCTACGGACTAGGTCCTACGAGCAGTACTTC
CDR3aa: CARSLRTRSYEQYF

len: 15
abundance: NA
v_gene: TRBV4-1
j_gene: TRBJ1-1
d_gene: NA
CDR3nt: TGCGCCAGCAGCCCCCGGGGCAGCGGAGCCACTGAAGCTTTCTTT
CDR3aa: CASSPRGSGATEAFF

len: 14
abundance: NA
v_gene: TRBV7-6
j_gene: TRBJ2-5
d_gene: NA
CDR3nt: TGTGCCAGCAGCTTTGGTCCGTTCCAAGAGACCCAGTACTTC
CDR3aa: CASSFGPFQETQYF

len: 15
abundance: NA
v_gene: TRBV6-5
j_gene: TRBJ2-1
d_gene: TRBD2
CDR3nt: TGTGCCAGCAGTTCGGGACTAGCCTCCTACAATGAGCAGTTCTTC
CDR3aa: CASSSGLASYNEQFF

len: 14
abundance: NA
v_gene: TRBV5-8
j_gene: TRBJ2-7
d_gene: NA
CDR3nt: TGTGCCAGCAGCTTGGTAGGCGGCACCTACGAGCAGTACTTC
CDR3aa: CASSLVGGTYEQYF

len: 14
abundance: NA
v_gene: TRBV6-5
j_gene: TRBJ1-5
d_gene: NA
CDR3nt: TGTGCCAGCAGTTACGTGCAGGGCAATCAGCCCCAGCATTTT
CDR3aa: CASSYVQGNQPQHF

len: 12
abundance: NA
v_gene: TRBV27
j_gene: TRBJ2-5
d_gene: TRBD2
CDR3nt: TGTGCCAGCGGGACTAGTGGCGAGACCCAGTACTTC
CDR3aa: CASGTSGETQYF

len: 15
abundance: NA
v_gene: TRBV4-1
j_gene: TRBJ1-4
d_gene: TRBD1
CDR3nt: TGCGCCAGCAGGGACAGGGACATCGGGGATGAAAAACTGTTTTTT
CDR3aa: CASRDRDIGDEKLFF

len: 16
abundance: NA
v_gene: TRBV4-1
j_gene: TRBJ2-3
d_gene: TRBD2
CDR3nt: TGCGCCAGCAGCCCCCCGGGACTAGCGGGTACAGATACGCAGTATTTT
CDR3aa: CASSPPGLAGTDTQYF

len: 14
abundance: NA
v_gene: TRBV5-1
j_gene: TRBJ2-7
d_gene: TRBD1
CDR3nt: TGCGCCAGCAGCTCTGAGGACAGGCCCTACGAGCAGTACTTC
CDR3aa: CASSSEDRPYEQYF

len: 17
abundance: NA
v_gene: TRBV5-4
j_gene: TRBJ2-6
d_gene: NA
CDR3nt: TGTGCCAGCAGCTTGGATCTCACCTACTCTGGGGCCAACGTCCTGACTTTC
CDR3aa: CASSLDLTYSGANVLTF

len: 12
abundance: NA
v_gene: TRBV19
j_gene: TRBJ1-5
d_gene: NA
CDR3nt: TGTGCCAGTAGTCCATCGTTGGGGCCCCAGCATTTT
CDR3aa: CASSPSLGPQHF